The 25 T cell receptor beta chains presented below share a single source sample, sequenced in a study of T cells in Graves' hyperthyroidism and ophthalmopathy. There were TCR beta CDR3 regions amplified from RNA transcripts. The HTBI primer set was used in a first-round RT-PCR of the TCR CDR3. Each CDR3 protein gets one entry after TCRdb re-called the multiplex PCR reads with MiXCR. Of about 420,000 distinct CDR3 sequences in the sample, about 15% were seen once. The sequenced sample was blood. The receptors here all came from a woman under 30 with Graves' hyperthyroidism.

Turning to this clonotype: Being one base from a much bigger clone, this may be a read error. The chain is built from TRBV20-1 and TRBJ1-1, with a tentative D call TRBD1 (5 bases). In germline, CDR1 is DFQATT, CDR2 SNEGSKA (reference sequence). V was pared by 7 bases and J by 8 bases, with 14 bases between. The CDR3 loop spans 11 amino acids. DNA for the CDR3: TGCAGTGTTGGGGGGGAGTCAGAAGCTTTCTTT. Translated, it gives CSVGGESEAFF.

In this sample, this clonotype turned up many times. The CDR3 loop reads CASSSSDLREPIMNTEAFF. Written as DNA, the CDR3 is TGTGCCAGCAGTTCTTCCGACCTCCGGGAGCCCATCATGAACACTGAAGCTTTCTTT. The chain uses TRBV7-9 and TRBJ1-1; D uncertain. V was pared by 6 bases and J by 0 bases, with 26 bases between. CDR1 and CDR2 from the germline V gene are SEHNR and FQNEAQ (reference sequence). The CDR3 covers 19 residues.

The chain employs TRBV3-1 and TRBJ1-2; the D gene is possibly TRBD1 (6 bases). V was pared by 4 bases and J by 3 bases, with 18 bases between. This CDR3 region has 16 residues. Germline V gene sequence: CDR1 LGHDT, CDR2 YNNKEL (reference sequence). The CDR3 DNA sequence: TGTGCCAGCAGCCCAGAAAGCTACAGGGTTTACTATGGCTACACCTTC. It is translated as CASSPESYRVYYGYTF.

The V and J genes are TRBV9 and TRBJ2-3, with 11 bases aligning to TRBD2. In germline, CDR1 is SGDLS, CDR2 YYNGEE. This CDR3 is built from 15 residues. The V gene end was trimmed by 2 bases and the J gene end by 6 bases; junction bases not matched to a gene: 5. Here the CDR3 DNA reads TGTGCCAGCAGCGTGACTAGCGGGATGATTGATACGCAGTATTTT. Its translation: CASSVTSGMIDTQYF.

This clonotype was seen repeatedly, ten times or more. V gene TRBV6-6 combines with J gene TRBJ2-5; D may be TRBD1 or TRBD2 (5 bases each). Per the germline V gene, CDR1 is MNHNY and CDR2 is SVGAGI (reference sequence). Trimming pared 0 bases from V and 5 bases from J, leaving 19 bases between. The CDR3 covers 17 residues. This chain's CDR3 is CASSYSRARVATETQYF. Here the CDR3 DNA reads TGTGCCAGCAGTTACTCGAGGGCCAGGGTTGCGACGGAGACCCAGTACTTC.

There are a few counts of this clonotype. V and J are TRBV7-9 and TRBJ1-2; D is perhaps TRBD1 (5 bases). Trimming removed 3 bases from V and 8 bases from J, with 16 bases in between. CDR1 is SEHNR, CDR2 FQNEAQ, per germline (reference sequence). The CDR3 consists of 14 residues. The CDR3 sequence: CASSFKTVVEGYTF. The DNA for the CDR3 is TGTGCCAGCAGCTTTAAGACAGTAGTAGAGGGCTACACCTTC.

This clonotype was seen ten or more times. The chain employs TRBV18 and TRBJ2-7; D is perhaps TRBD1 (6 bases). Trimming removed 3 bases from V and 0 bases from J, with 15 bases in between. This CDR3 region has 16 residues. Looked up from germline, CDR1 is KGHSH and CDR2 is LQKENI. In nucleotides, the CDR3 is TGTGCCAGCTCACCTAAGGACAGAACCAGCTCCTACGAGCAGTACTTC. It yields the protein CASSPKDRTSSYEQYF. Variable domain in full (rest from reference TRBV18 and TRBJ2-7): NAGVMQNPRHLVRRRGQEARLRCSPMKGHSHVYWYRQLPEEGLKFMVYLQKENIIDESGMPKERFSAEFPKEGPSILRIQQVVRGDSAAYFCASSPKDRTSSYEQYFGPGTRLTVT.

This clonotype was detected many times. The V call is TRBV2, the J call TRBJ1-1; no reliable D call. This CDR3 spans 12 amino acids. V dropped 5 bases and J dropped 1 base, with 5 bases sitting between them. The germline V gene encodes CDR1 SNHLY and CDR2 FYNNEI. The CDR3 DNA follows: TGTGCCAGCAGTATAGAGAACACTGAAGCTTTCTTT. Amino acids: CASSIENTEAFF.

This clonotype was recorded many times. The chain recombines TRBV12-3 or TRBV12-4 with TRBJ1-5; TRBD1 aligns across 7 bases. This CDR3 spans 14 amino acids. The J segment lost 6 bases and the V segment lost 6 bases, leaving 8 bases of the junction unmatched. CDR3 in amino acids: CASRTDRDSQPQHF. CDR3 DNA sequence: TGTGCCAGCAGGACCGACAGGGACAGTCAGCCCCAGCATTTT.

This clonotype was detected many times. This chain uses TRBV11-2 with TRBJ2-7, with D perhaps TRBD1 or TRBD2 (5 bases each). V was clipped by 4 bases and J by 2 bases, with 12 bases between them. The CDR3 totals 14 residues. Germline loops: CDR1 SGHAT, CDR2 FQNNGV. CDR3 residues: CASSWGRNAYEQYF. In nucleotides, the CDR3 is TGTGCCAGCAGCTGGGGACGAAATGCCTACGAGCAGTACTTC.

This clonotype was seen repeatedly, ten times or more. CDR3 sequence: CASSPTRGSPTYEQYF. The CDR3 region has the DNA TGTGCCAGCTCACCAACGAGGGGGTCACCTACCTACGAGCAGTACTTC. The chain uses TRBV18 and TRBJ2-7, with a weak D call TRBD1 (6 bases). The CDR3 is made up of 16 amino acids. Germline values: CDR1 KGHSH, CDR2 LQKENI. V was pared by 2 bases and J by 2 bases, with 16 bases between.

This clonotype was counted at least ten times. The chain links TRBV2 to TRBJ1-4; D not certain. Germline V gene lookup returns CDR1 SNHLY and CDR2 FYNNEI. Trimming removed 9 bases at V and 4 bases at J, with 9 bases between. This CDR3 spans 12 amino acids. CDR3 sequence: CASKDFNEKLFF. CDR3 DNA: TGTGCCAGTAAGGACTTTAATGAAAAACTGTTTTTT.

There are many counts of this clonotype. The rearrangement uses TRBV20-1 and TRBJ2-1; 8 bases agree with TRBD2. The CDR3 has 15 amino acids. V lost 3 bases, J lost 4 bases, and 8 bases stayed unmatched. Germline V gene sequence: CDR1 DFQATT, CDR2 SNEGSKA (reference sequence). The DNA for the CDR3 is TGCAGTGCTAGGGGGAGCGGGAGCTTATACAATGAGCAGTTCTTC. It translates to CSARGSGSLYNEQFF.

This chain links TRBV2 with TRBJ1-5; 7 bases agree with TRBD1. CDR3 length equals 17 residues. Germline V lookup: CDR1 SNHLY, CDR2 FYNNEI. V lost 6 bases to trimming and J lost 6 bases; unmatched junction nucleotides: 17. The CDR3 nucleotides are TGTGCCAGCAGGGGGGGTTCCGGGACAGCAAATTCTCAGCCCCAGCATTTT. The encoded protein is CASRGGSGTANSQPQHF.

This clonotype was detected only a few times. V is TRBV7-9 and J is TRBJ1-1, with D hard to call. This CDR3 has 13 residues. V dropped 7 bases and J dropped 3 bases, with 12 bases sitting between them. The germline CDR1 and CDR2 sequences are SEHNR and FQNEAQ (reference sequence). CDR3 loop: CASTGDGYTEAFF. CDR3 nucleotides: TGTGCCAGCACCGGTGACGGATACACTGAAGCTTTCTTT.

The gene calls are TRBV6-4 and TRBJ2-2, with a possible D match to TRBD2 (5 bases). The germline V gene has CDR1 MRHNA and CDR2 SNTAGT. This CDR3 is 14 amino acids long. V dropped 0 bases and J dropped 3 bases, with 5 bases sitting between them. The CDR3 DNA sequence: TGTGCCAGCAGTGACTCTAGCGACACCGGGGAGCTGTTTTTT. Translation: CASSDSSDTGELFF.

This clonotype was counted only a few times. The rearrangement joins TRBV6-2 or TRBV6-3 to TRBJ2-7; 7 positions agree with TRBD1. The CDR3 runs to 17 residues. Germline CDR1 and CDR2: MNHEY and SVGEGT. V shed 6 bases, J shed 1 base, and the junction held 15 bases outside the gene matches. CDR3 DNA sequence: TGTGCCAGCAGCAAGACCGGGACAGAATATCTTTCCTACGAGCAGTACTTC. Translating gives CASSKTGTEYLSYEQYF.

This clonotype was detected many times. The chain uses TRBV3-1 and TRBJ2-5; TRBD1 agrees at 7 bases. The CDR3 runs to 17 residues. Germline assignment: CDR1 LGHDT and CDR2 YNNKEL (reference sequence). V was clipped by 0 bases and J by 0 bases; unmatched bases: 7. The CDR3 protein is CASSQEVTGEYQETQYF. The CDR3, as DNA: TGTGCCAGCAGCCAAGAAGTCACAGGGGAGTACCAAGAGACCCAGTACTTC.

This clonotype was observed at least ten times. This chain uses TRBV3-1 with TRBJ1-5; D is unclear. Germline CDR1 LGHDT, CDR2 YNNKEL (reference sequence). CDR3 length: 14 residues. Trimming removed 0 bases from V and 7 bases from J, with 10 bases in between. The CDR3 bases are TGTGCCAGCAGCCAAGATCCAATCGGGCAGCCCCAGCATTTT. Translation gives CASSQDPIGQPQHF. Full variable domain (remainder filled in from reference TRBV3-1 and TRBJ1-5): DTAVSQTPKYLVTQMGNDKSIKCEQNLGHDTMYWYKQDSKKFLKIMFSYNNKELIINETVPNRFSPKSPDKAHLNLHINSLELGDSAVYFCASSQDPIGQPQHFGDGTRLSIL.

This clonotype was recorded many times. V usage is TRBV20-1 and J usage is TRBJ2-1; unclear D gene. This CDR3 is built from 11 residues. V was shortened by 3 bases and J by 7 bases, with 7 bases between the two germline ends. In germline, CDR1 is DFQATT, CDR2 SNEGSKA (reference sequence). The CDR3 sequence is CSASFGNEQFF. CDR3 DNA: TGCAGTGCTAGTTTTGGAAATGAGCAGTTCTTC.

This clonotype was seen many times. The chain recombines TRBV20-1 with TRBJ1-1, with TRBD1 matching 8 bases. V shed 0 bases and J 6 bases; nucleotides not matched to a gene: 6. This CDR3 has 14 residues. Germline CDR1 and CDR2: DFQATT and SNEGSKA (reference sequence). CDR3 amino acids: CSARDKDRVAEAFF. CDR3 DNA sequence: TGCAGTGCTAGAGATAAGGACAGGGTCGCTGAAGCTTTCTTT.

This clonotype was seen ten or more times. V and J are TRBV3-1 and TRBJ2-7; possibly TRBD1 for D (5 bases). Germline lookup yields CDR1 LGHDT and CDR2 YNNKEL (reference sequence). Between the trimmed V and J ends, which lost 1 base and 2 bases, there was a span of 12 bases. CDR3 length equals 15 residues. In DNA form, the CDR3 reads TGTGCCAGCAGCCAAGGGCTCTGGGGCACCTACGAGCAGTACTTC. Protein product: CASSQGLWGTYEQYF.

This clonotype was seen repeatedly, ten times or more. The chain has TRBV20-1 and TRBJ1-1; no clear D. CDR1 is DFQATT and CDR2 is SNEGSKA in the germline V gene (reference sequence). V was pared by 2 bases and J by 0 bases, with 10 bases between. The CDR3 contains 14 residues. DNA of the CDR3: TGCAGTGCTAGACCGTGGCGGATGAACACTGAAGCTTTCTTT. The encoded protein is CSARPWRMNTEAFF.

This clonotype was observed many times. This chain joins TRBV6-6 and TRBJ1-1; D gene uncertain. V was pared by 2 bases and J by 5 bases, with 6 bases between. The CDR3 sequence is 12 residues long. CDR1 is MNHNY, CDR2 SVGAGI, per germline (reference sequence). The CDR3 DNA reads TGTGCCAGCAGTTACGACGGGACTGAAGCTTTCTTT. Translation gives CASSYDGTEAFF.

This clonotype has ten or more counts. The chain recombines TRBV6-1 with TRBJ2-7, with 8 bases lining up with TRBD1. The CDR3 is 16 amino acids. CDR1 and CDR2 from the germline V gene are MNHNS and SASEGT. Trimming cost V 1 base and J 1 base; bases outside gene matches: 6. CDR3 nucleotide sequence: TGTGCCAGCAGTGAAGGAACCGGGACAGGATCCTACGAGCAGTACTTC. As protein: CASSEGTGTGSYEQYF.